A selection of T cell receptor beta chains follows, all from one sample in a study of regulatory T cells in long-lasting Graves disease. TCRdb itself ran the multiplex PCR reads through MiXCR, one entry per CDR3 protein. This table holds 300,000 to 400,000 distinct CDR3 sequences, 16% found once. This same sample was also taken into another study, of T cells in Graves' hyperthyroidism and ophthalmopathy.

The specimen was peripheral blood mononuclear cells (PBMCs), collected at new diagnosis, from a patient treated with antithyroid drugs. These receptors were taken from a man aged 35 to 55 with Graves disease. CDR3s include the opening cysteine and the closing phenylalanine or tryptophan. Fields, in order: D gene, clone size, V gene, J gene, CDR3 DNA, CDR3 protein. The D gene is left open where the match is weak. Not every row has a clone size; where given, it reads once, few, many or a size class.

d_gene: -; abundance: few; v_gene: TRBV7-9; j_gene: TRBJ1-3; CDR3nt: TGTGCCAGCAGCTTAGTCCGGGCTGGAAACACCATATATTTT; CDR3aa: CASSLVRAGNTIYF
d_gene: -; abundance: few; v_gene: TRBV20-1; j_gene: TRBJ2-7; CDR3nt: TGCAGTGCCATTTGGGGGGGGGAGCCCAGGGGAGAGCAGTACTTC; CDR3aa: CSAIWGGEPRGEQYF
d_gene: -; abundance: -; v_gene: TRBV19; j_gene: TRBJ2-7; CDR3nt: TGTGCCAGTAGTATAACGGGCAGGGGTCACTCCTACGAGCAGTACTTC; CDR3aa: CASSITGRGHSYEQYF
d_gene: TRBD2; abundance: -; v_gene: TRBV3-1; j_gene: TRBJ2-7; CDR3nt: TGTGCCAGCAGCCTTGGGACTAGCGGGACCGAGCAGTACTTC; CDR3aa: CASSLGTSGTEQYF
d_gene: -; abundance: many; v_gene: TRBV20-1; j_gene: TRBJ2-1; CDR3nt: TGCAGTGCCTTGGACGCTCGGGGGACTCAGTTCTTC; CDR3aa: CSALDARGTQFF
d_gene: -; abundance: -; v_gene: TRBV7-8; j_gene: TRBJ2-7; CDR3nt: TGTGCCAGCACCCCCGCATGGGGGGCGACCTACGAGCAGTACTTC; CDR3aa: CASTPAWGATYEQYF
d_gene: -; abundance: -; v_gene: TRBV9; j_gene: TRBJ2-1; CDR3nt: TGTGCCAGCAGCGTAGGCGGGGCCGGCTACAATGAGCAGTTCTTC; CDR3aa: CASSVGGAGYNEQFF
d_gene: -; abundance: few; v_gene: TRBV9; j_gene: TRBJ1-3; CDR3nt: TGTGCCAGCAGCTTACGGACGGGCGGAAACACCATATATTTT; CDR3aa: CASSLRTGGNTIYF
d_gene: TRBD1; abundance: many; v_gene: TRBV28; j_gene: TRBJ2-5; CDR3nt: TGTGCCAGCATCTCGGGACAGGAGTCAGAGACCCAGTACTTC; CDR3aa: CASISGQESETQYF
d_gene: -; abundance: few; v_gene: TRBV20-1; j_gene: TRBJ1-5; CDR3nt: TGCAGTGCTAGAGGTGCCCAAGACCTCACCAATCAGCCCCAGCATTTT; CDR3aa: CSARGAQDLTNQPQHF
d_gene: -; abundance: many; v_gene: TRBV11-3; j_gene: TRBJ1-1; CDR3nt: TGTGCCAGCAGCTTAGAGAGGATTGAAGCTTTCTTT; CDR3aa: CASSLERIEAFF
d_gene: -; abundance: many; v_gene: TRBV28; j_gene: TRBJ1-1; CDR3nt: TGTGCCAGCAGTTTAGTATCGTCCTTGAACACTGAAGCTTTCTTT; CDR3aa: CASSLVSSLNTEAFF
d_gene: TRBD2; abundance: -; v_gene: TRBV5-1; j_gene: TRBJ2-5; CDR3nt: TGCGCCAGCAGCGCCCAGGGAGCGGGGGGGCAGGAGACCCAGTACTTC; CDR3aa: CASSAQGAGGQETQYF
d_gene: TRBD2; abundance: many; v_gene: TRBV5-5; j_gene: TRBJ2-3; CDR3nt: TGTGCCAGCAGCTTCCCGCGGGGGAGCACAGATACGCAGTATTTT; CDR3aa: CASSFPRGSTDTQYF
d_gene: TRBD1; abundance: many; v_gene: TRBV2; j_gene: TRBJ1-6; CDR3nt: TGTGCCAGCAGTGGCGGGACAGGGATTAATTCACCCCTCCACTTT; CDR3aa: CASSGGTGINSPLHF
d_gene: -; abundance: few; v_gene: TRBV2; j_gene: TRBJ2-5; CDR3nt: TGTGCCAGCAGTGAATTGACAGGCGAAGAGACCCAGTACTTC; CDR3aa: CASSELTGEETQYF
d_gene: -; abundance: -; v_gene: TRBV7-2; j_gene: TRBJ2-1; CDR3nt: TGTGCCAGCAGCTCCCCAGCAGGGGCGTTTGAGCAGTTCTTC; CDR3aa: CASSSPAGAFEQFF
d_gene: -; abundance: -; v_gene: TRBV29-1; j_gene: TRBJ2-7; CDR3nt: TGCAGCGTGGGATTGGGAGGGGGGGGCGAGCAGTACTTC; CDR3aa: CSVGLGGGGEQYF
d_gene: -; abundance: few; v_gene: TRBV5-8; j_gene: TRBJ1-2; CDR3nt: TGTGCCAGCAGCGCGGGACGGGACATTCTATTTGGCGGCTACACCTTC; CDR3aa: CASSAGRDILFGGYTF
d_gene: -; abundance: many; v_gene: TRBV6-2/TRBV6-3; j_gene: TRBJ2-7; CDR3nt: TGTGCCAGCAGTTACTCGACAGAGACCTACGAGCAGTACTTC; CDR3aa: CASSYSTETYEQYF
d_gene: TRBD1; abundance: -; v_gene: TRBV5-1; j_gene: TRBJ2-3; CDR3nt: TGCGCCAGCAGCCCCATGGGACAGAGCACAGATACGCAGTATTTT; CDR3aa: CASSPMGQSTDTQYF
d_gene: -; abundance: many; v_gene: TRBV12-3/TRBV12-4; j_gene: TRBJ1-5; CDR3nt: TGTGCCAGCAGTCCCTATCTCTATCAGCCCCAGCATTTT; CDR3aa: CASSPYLYQPQHF
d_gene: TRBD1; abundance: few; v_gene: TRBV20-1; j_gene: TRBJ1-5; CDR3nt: TGCAGTGCTAGAGATCGTAGGACAGGGGAGGGTCAGCCCCAGCATTTT; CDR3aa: CSARDRRTGEGQPQHF
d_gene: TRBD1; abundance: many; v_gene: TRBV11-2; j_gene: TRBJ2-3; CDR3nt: TGTGCCAGCAGCGACAGGGGCCGCGGTGATGGCACAGATACGCAGTATTTT; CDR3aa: CASSDRGRGDGTDTQYF
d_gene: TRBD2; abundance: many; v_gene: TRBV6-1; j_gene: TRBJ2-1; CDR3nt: TGTGCCAGCAGGATAACTAGCGGGAGTAACAATGAGCAGTTCTTC; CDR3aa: CASRITSGSNNEQFF
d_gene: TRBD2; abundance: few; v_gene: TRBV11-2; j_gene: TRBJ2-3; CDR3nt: TGTGCCAGCAGCGTACTAGCGGGGGGCTTTGCAGATACGCAGTATTTT; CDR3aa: CASSVLAGGFADTQYF
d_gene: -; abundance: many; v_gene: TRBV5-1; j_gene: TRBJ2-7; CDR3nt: TGCGCCAGCAGCCGACAGGTCCCGGACGAGCAGTACTTC; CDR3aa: CASSRQVPDEQYF
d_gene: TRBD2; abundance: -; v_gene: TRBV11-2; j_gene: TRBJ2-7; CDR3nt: TGTGCCAGCAGCTTTAGCGGGGTCCCCTCCTACGAGCAGTACTTC; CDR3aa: CASSFSGVPSYEQYF
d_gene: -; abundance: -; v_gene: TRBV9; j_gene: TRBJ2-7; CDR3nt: TGTGCCAGCAGCGTAGATGAAGGCAGGGCCCTGAGGGAGCAGTACTTC; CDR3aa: CASSVDEGRALREQYF
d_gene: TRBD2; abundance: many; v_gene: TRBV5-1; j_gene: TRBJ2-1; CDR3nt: TGCGCCAGCAGCCAAGCGGGGGTGAACAATGAGCAGTTCTTC; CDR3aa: CASSQAGVNNEQFF
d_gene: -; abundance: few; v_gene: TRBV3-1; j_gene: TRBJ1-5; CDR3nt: TGTGCCAGCAGCCAAGAACCCGCCAGAAGCAATCAGCCCCAGCATTTT; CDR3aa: CASSQEPARSNQPQHF
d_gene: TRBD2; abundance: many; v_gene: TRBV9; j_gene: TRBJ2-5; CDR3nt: TGTGCCAGCAGCGTAGCTTCACGGGGGGAGCAAGAGACCCAGTACTTC; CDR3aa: CASSVASRGEQETQYF
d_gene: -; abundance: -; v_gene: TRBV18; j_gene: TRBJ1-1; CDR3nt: TGTGCCAGCTCACCACAGGGTTCTTCGGCAATGAACACTGAAGCTTTCTTT; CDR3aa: CASSPQGSSAMNTEAFF
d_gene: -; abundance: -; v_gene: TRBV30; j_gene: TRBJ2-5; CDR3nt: TGTGCCTGGAGTGTCGCGACCACCTTTAGCACCCAGTACTTC; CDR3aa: CAWSVATTFSTQYF
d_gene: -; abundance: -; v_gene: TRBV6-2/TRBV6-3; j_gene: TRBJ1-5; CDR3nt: TGTGCCAGCAGTGGGCAGGGGAGGCAGCCCCAGCATTTT; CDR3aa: CASSGQGRQPQHF
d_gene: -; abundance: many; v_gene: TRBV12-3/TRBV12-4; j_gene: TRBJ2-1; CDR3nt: TGTGCCAGCAGTCCGCACCTGACCTACAATGAGCAGTTCTTC; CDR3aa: CASSPHLTYNEQFF
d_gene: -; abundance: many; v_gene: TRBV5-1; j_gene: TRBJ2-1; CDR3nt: TGCGCCAGCAGCTCGGACGGGATTAGCTCCTACAATGAGCAGTTCTTC; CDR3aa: CASSSDGISSYNEQFF
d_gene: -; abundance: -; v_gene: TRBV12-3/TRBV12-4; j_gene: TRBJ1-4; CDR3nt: TGTGCCAGCAGTAAAAGACAGGCGGCTTGGGAAAAACTGTTTTTT; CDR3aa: CASSKRQAAWEKLFF
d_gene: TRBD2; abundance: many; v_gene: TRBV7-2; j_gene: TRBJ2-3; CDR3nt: TGTGCCAGCAGCCCCTCGTCGCTAGCGGGCACAGATACGCAGTATTTT; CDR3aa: CASSPSSLAGTDTQYF
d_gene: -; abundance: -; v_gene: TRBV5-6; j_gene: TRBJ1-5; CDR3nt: TGTGCCAGCACCCCGGTCTCCTCCCAATATAGCAATCAGCCCCAGCATTTT; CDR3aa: CASTPVSSQYSNQPQHF
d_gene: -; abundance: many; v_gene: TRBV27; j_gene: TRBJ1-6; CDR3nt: TGTGCCAGCAGCAGACGGTGGGGGGACTATAATTCACCCCTCCACTTT; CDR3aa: CASSRRWGDYNSPLHF
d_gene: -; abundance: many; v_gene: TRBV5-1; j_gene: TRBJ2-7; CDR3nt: TGCGCCAGCACCGAGGGGACCGAGCAGTACTTC; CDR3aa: CASTEGTEQYF
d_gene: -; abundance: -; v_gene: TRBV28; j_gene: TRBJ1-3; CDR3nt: TGTGCCAGACCAGGCGGGAGGTTGCGCGACACCATATATTTT; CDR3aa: CARPGGRLRDTIYF
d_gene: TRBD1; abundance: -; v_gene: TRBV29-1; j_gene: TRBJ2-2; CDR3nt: TGCAGCGTTGCCAGGGGGCTGGGCGGGGAGCTGTTTTTT; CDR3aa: CSVARGLGGELFF
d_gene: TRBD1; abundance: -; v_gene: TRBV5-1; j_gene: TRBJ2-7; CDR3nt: TGCGCCAGCAGCCCTGGACAGGGTATGATCGAGCAGTACTTC; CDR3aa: CASSPGQGMIEQYF
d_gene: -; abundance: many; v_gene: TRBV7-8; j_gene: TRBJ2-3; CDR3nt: TGTGCCAGCAGCTTAACATCGCAGGGGATTACAGATACGCAGTATTTT; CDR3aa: CASSLTSQGITDTQYF
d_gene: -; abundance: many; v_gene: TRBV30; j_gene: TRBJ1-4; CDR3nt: TGTGCCTGGGGAGACGGCCGAAACGAAAAACTGTTTTTT; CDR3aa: CAWGDGRNEKLFF